This T cell receptor beta chain was profiled in a study of spatial heterogeneity in lung cancer (dated by TCRdb to about 2019). In terms of the full investigation: More beta-chain than alpha-chain transcripts were consistently detected, likely reflecting higher beta-chain transcript abundance. At surgery, over 200 tumor regions, approximately 64 matched nontumor lung samples and about 56 PBMC samples were TCR-sequenced for both alpha and beta chains. The study linked features of the TCR repertoire to counts of nonsynonymous mutations, which were determined by whole-exome sequencing of tumor tissue. In the raw uncorrected reads, each unique combination of TCR and UMI appeared on average more than ten times. In non-small cell lung cancer, the study quantitatively compared TCR alpha and beta repertoires across several tumor regions, matched nontumor lung, and blood. Broader findings and caveats from the paper: Ubiquitous expanded tumor TCRs were detected in blood more often at tumor resection than at routine follow-up. Additional single-cell paired TCR alpha and beta sequencing was considered necessary to confirm, at a functional level, the hypothesis that regional TCRs recognize regional mutations.

Reading the label with the study, this specimen's time point is: sample taken at primary tumor resection. TCR sequencing used whole RNA extracted from tumor and nontumor lung tissue, or from cryopreserved PBMC samples, without cell sorting. The donors were 65 to 90 patients from the lung TRACERx cohort who had early-stage, untreated non-small cell lung cancer. A patient was chosen for TCR sequencing only when enough RNA was available from at least two tumor regions. Turning to this clonotype: The specificity of this receptor is unknown. Base qualities are not provided; no much larger clone lies one nucleotide away.

Library creation used 5' RACE. The listed sequencing device is NextSeq 500. In the TCR library protocol, a unique molecular identifier was attached to each TCR cDNA molecule so that PCR and sequencing errors could be corrected. In the paper's pipeline: TCR identification, UMI-based error correction and CDR3 extraction were all carried out with Decombinator tools. Expanded TCRs were defined as those above a frequency of 2 per 1,000, corresponding to the top 1% of the tumor frequency distribution. Renyi diversity was calculated using the R vegan package after each repertoire was subsampled 100 times to 5,000 TCRs. CDR3 similarity networks were built from amino acid triplet string-kernel similarity, with CDR3s being connected when pairwise similarity was above 0.82. Clones were called with MiXCR by TCRdb after fastp trimmed the public reads at Q25, and only in-frame beta chains were retained. A single entry per CDR3 protein holds the most common genes and DNA from its merged rows. TCRdb's processing, not the authors', yielded these V and J calls. Recorded for this sample are tens of thousands of distinct CDR3 sequences; roughly 12% of them occurred a single time. Around 4.3% of the sample belongs to the ten largest clones.

The CDR3 measures 12 amino acids from cysteine to phenylalanine. The sequence is cut down to CDR3 DNA, 36 bases in frame from base 1. The germline V gene (reference sequence) gives CDR1 as LGHDT and CDR2 as YNNKEL. V is cut by 5 bases and J by 9 bases, and the space between the germline ends is 13 bases. The sequence came from a male donor with early-stage non-small cell lung cancer. Rearrangement joined TRBV3-1 to TRBJ1-1; perhaps TRBD1 is the D gene, with 5 bases matching. Sequenced here: PBMCs, sampled at surgery. The nucleotide sequence reads TGTGCCAGCAGCTCAACTCCAGGGAAAGCTTTCTTT. Translated, this gives CASSSTPGKAFF.